A single sample gave rise to the 11 T cell receptor beta chains below, sequenced in a study of response to subunit inactivated influenza vaccine. TCRdb reanalysed the RT-PCR reads using MiXCR and keeps one entry per CDR3 protein. The sample lists more than 450,000 distinct CDR3 sequences, around 11% occurring once. These data were likewise used in another study, on T cells expressing NK-cell markers. This second report adds: UMIs accompanied the 5'RACE template switching by which TCR beta cDNA was made.

Sequenced here: PBMCs from blood, sampled on the day of vaccination. These receptors all stem from a man between 50 and 59 years old who received an inactivated influenza vaccine.

This clonotype has ten or more counts. The chain is built from TRBV5-4 and TRBJ2-1; 10 positions agree with TRBD2. Germline CDR1 is SGHNT and CDR2 is YYREEE (reference sequence). V lost 1 base to trimming and J lost 5 bases; unmatched junction nucleotides: 6. The CDR3 totals 16 residues. The CDR3 here is CASSLFGLAANNEQFF. In nucleotides, the CDR3 is TGTGCCAGCAGCTTGTTCGGACTAGCGGCAAACAATGAGCAGTTCTTC.

This clonotype was seen only a few times. The J gene is TRBJ2-5, the V gene TRBV29-1; TRBD1 matches at 10 bases. The germline CDR1 and CDR2 sequences are SQVTM and ANQGSEA. The length of the CDR3 is 14 residues. V lost 3 bases, J lost 4 bases, and 5 bases stayed unmatched. The CDR3 protein is CSVDYGTGAETQYF. In DNA, the CDR3 is TGCAGCGTTGATTACGGGACAGGGGCAGAGACCCAGTACTTC.

This clonotype was seen a handful of times. The chain carries TRBV24-1 and TRBJ2-7; 15 bases are a match to TRBD2. From germline, CDR1 is KGHDR and CDR2 SFDVKD. V dropped 7 bases and J dropped 3; count of bases not matched to a gene: 6. The CDR3 has 16 residues. The CDR3 region has the DNA TGTGCCACCAGCCCGGGACTAGCGGGGGGTGTCTACGAGCAGTACTTC. Translating gives CATSPGLAGGVYEQYF.

The rearrangement links TRBV15 to TRBJ2-3; 8 nucleotides align to TRBD2. This CDR3 has 16 amino acids. Germline CDR1 LNHNV, CDR2 YYDKDF (reference sequence). Trimming took 1 base from V and 0 from J; bases not matched to a gene: 3. CDR3 nucleotides: TGTGCCACCAGCAGAGGTAGCGGGATTAGCACAGATACGCAGTATTTT. Amino acids: CATSRGSGISTDTQYF.

This clonotype came up a few times. The chain joins TRBV24-1 to TRBJ2-1; 7 nucleotides match TRBD1. V lost 4 bases to trimming and J lost 5 bases; unmatched junction nucleotides: 7. The CDR3 consists of 15 residues. In germline, CDR1 is KGHDR, CDR2 SFDVKD. For the CDR3, the DNA is TGTGCCACCAGTGACACGGGACAGATGGACAATGAGCAGTTCTTC. Residues: CATSDTGQMDNEQFF.

The chain uses TRBV7-9 and TRBJ2-3, with 7 bases identical to TRBD2. Germline-derived CDR1 and CDR2 are SEHNR and FQNEAQ (reference sequence). V trimming: 1 base; J trimming: 6 bases; junction bases outside the gene matches: 4. The CDR3 covers 14 residues. The CDR3 sequence is CASSLGGDYDTQYF. The CDR3 DNA sequence: TGTGCCAGCAGCTTAGGGGGGGACTATGATACGCAGTATTTT.

The rearrangement joins TRBV6-1 to TRBJ2-3; D is undetermined. Trimming left V 2 bases short and J 6 bases short, with 6 bases between. The V gene's germline CDR1 is MNHNS and CDR2 SASEGT. The CDR3 extends over 12 amino acids. The CDR3 nucleotides are TGTGCCAGCAGTGAATACTTCGATACGCAGTATTTT. It encodes CASSEYFDTQYF.

This clonotype showed up many times. The chain combines TRBV18 with TRBJ2-7; D is unresolved. From germline, CDR1 is KGHSH and CDR2 LQKENI. Trimming took off 8 bases at V and 3 bases at J, with 14 bases between the two ends. This CDR3 comprises 13 residues. CDR3 coding DNA: TGTGCCAGCAGCCCGGGTAGAGGCTACGAGCAGTACTTC. Its protein is CASSPGRGYEQYF. Variable domain in full (rest from reference TRBV18 and TRBJ2-7): NAGVMQNPRHLVRRRGQEARLRCSPMKGHSHVYWYRQLPEEGLKFMVYLQKENIIDESGMPKERFSAEFPKEGPSILRIQQVVRGDSAAYFCASSPGRGYEQYFGPGTRLTVT.

This clonotype was counted a few times. Its ends do not fully match the called genes, so a read error is possible. This chain uses TRBV11-2 with TRBJ2-1, with D tentatively TRBD1 (5 bases). CDR1 is SGHAT and CDR2 is FQNNGV in the germline V gene. This CDR3 spans 15 amino acids. The DNA for the CDR3 is TGTGCCAGCAGCTTAGATCTTGGGGCCTATAATGAGCAGTTCTTC. It translates to CASSLDLGAYNEQFF.

This clonotype was observed at least ten times. The chain has TRBV3-1 and TRBJ2-5, with 7 bases identical to TRBD1. The V segment lost 4 bases and the J segment 5 bases; nucleotides outside the gene matches: 10. This CDR3 has 15 residues. The germline CDR1 and CDR2 sequences are LGHDT and YNNKEL (reference sequence). CDR3: CASSPRHDRAETQYF. The CDR3 coding sequence is TGTGCCAGCAGCCCTCGTCATGACAGGGCTGAGACCCAGTACTTC.

This sequence joins TRBV5-1 and TRBJ2-7; the D call may be TRBD1 or TRBD2 (6 bases each). The CDR3 spans 17 residues. Germline V gene sequence: CDR1 SGHRS, CDR2 YFSETQ. V was shortened by 3 bases and J by 0 bases, with 19 bases between the two germline ends. The CDR3 sequence: CASSWGVETGHSYEQYF. CDR3 nucleotides: TGCGCCAGCAGCTGGGGGGTTGAGACAGGCCACTCCTACGAGCAGTACTTC. The whole variable domain, remainder taken from reference TRBV5-1 and TRBJ2-7, is KAGVTQTPRYLIKTRGQQVTLSCSPISGHRSVSWYQQTPGQGLQFLFEYFSETQRNKGNFPGRFSGRQFSNSRSEMNVSTLELGDSALYLCASSWGVETGHSYEQYFGPGTRLTVT.